This record concerns one TCR beta chain sequence. In its sample, this clonotype was seen a few times. Its antigen target is currently unknown. Base qualities are not recorded, but no much larger clone differs from it by a single base. The germline V gene yields SGHAT for CDR1 and FQNNGV for CDR2. V is reduced by 1 base and J by 6 bases, leaving a spacing of 8 bases between them. The CDR3 contains 13 residues, cysteine and phenylalanine counted. Just the 39-base CDR3 DNA is kept, in frame starting at base 1. Genomic DNA was used as template for profiling of TCR beta VDJ combinations and CDR3 sequences. TCR repertoire sequencing was run on an Illumina HiSeq 2000. The original methods were these. TRBV/TRBJ rearrangement plots, CDR3 size and DJ length profiles, and Simpson's diversity index were used to assess repertoires. The most abundant DNA sequence in the deep sequencing data was taken as the immunodominant clone. CDR3 amino acid sequences were screened for sharing across subjects and compared with published repertoires and the VDJdb database. Clones were called with MiXCR by TCRdb after fastp trimmed the public reads at Q25, and only in-frame beta chains were retained. CDR3 protein duplicates are merged, each entry listing the most common genes and DNA. TCRdb's processing, not the authors', yielded these V and J calls. For this sample the table gives 150,000 to 200,000 distinct CDR3 sequences, of which over 60% were detected only once. The ten biggest clones cover 46% of the sample.

TCR repertoires of sorted CD4+ and CD8+ blood T cells from severe aplastic anemia patients and healthy subjects were deep-sequenced in the study. Ficoll-Paque density gradient centrifugation was used to isolate peripheral blood mononuclear cells. Before DNA was extracted, CD4+ and CD8+ T cells were sorted using either FACS or magnetic beads. The source of the sample is a study of CD8+CD57+ T cells in acquired aplastic anemia (dated by TCRdb to between 2017 and 2018). General notes on the study: DNA extracted from sorted CD4+ and CD8+ cells had a mean of roughly 3.3 ug, with a range of roughly 0.17 to 30 ug. Beyond this particular receptor, the publication reports: Patients and healthy controls showed no significant difference in CD8+ Simpson's diversity (P=0.060). Although roughly 29 CD8+ CDR3 sequences were shared by patients and controls, these sequences appeared highly expressed in patients and within the immunodominant clones of patients.

The receptor's source is a human donor with severe aplastic anemia or a healthy control (not recorded which). Sequencing used sorted CD4+, CD8+, or CD8+CD57+ T cells (not recorded which) from PBMCs. The chain is made from TRBV11-2 and TRBJ2-3, with the D gene not clear enough to name. The CDR3 amino acid sequence is: CASSLAPPDTQYF. The bases are TGTGCCAGCAGCTTAGCGCCACCGGATACGCAGTATTTT.